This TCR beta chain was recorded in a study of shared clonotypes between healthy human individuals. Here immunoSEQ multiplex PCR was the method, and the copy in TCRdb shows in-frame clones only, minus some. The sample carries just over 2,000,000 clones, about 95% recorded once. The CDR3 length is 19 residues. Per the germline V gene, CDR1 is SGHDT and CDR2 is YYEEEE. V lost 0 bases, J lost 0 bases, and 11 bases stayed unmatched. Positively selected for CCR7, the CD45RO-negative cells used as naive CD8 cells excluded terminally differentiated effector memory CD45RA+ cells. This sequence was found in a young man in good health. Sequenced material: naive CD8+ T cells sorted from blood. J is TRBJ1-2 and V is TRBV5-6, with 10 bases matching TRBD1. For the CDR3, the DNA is TGTGCCAGCAGCTTGGCCATCGACAGGGGGCTGAAAGCTAACTATGGCTACACCTTC. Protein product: CASSLAIDRGLKANYGYTF.